The 29 T cell receptor beta chains in this list originate from one sample, sequenced in a study of CD8+CD57+ T cells in acquired aplastic anemia. Sequenced patients had shown CD8+CD57+ cell expansion by flow cytometry. CDR3 and TCR beta VDJ profiling relied on genomic DNA as the template. TCRdb reprocessed the reads via MiXCR and lists one record per CDR3 protein. In the table there are 200,000 or so distinct CDR3 sequences, under 55% of which are singletons. Sequenced: sorted CD4+, CD8+, or CD8+CD57+ T cells (not recorded which) from PBMCs. Receptor source: a human donor with aplastic anemia.

The V gene is TRBV5-4, the J gene TRBJ2-5, with TRBD2 matching 15 bases. The V gene's germline CDR1 is SGHNT and CDR2 YYREEE (reference sequence). The CDR3 consists of 15 residues. The ends lost 3 bases at V and 5 bases at J; junction bases unmatched: 2. The CDR3 protein is CASSWTSGGAETQYF. CDR3 nucleotide sequence: TGTGCCAGCAGCTGGACTAGCGGGGGGGCGGAGACCCAGTACTTC.

The chain recombines TRBV18 with TRBJ2-4, with a tentative D call TRBD2 (5 bases). Trimming took 1 base from V and 10 from J, leaving 11 bases between them. Germline V gene sequence: CDR1 KGHSH, CDR2 LQKENI. The CDR3 consists of 13 residues. The CDR3 protein is CASSPQGERIQYF. As DNA, the CDR3 is TGTGCCAGCTCACCACAGGGAGAGCGGATTCAGTACTTC.

This clonotype showed up many times. The chain carries TRBV5-1 and TRBJ1-4, with D possibly being TRBD1 (5 bases). V shed 0 bases and J shed 4 bases, with 10 bases lying between them. CDR3 size: 15 residues. Germline lookup yields CDR1 SGHRS and CDR2 YFSETQ. The CDR3 DNA reads as TGCGCCAGCAGCTTGGAGGGCAGGGTTAATGAAAAACTGTTTTTT. Its translation is CASSLEGRVNEKLFF.

The chain joins TRBV29-1 to TRBJ1-2; D uncertain. Germline V gene sequence: CDR1 SQVTM, CDR2 ANQGSEA. Trimming shortened V by 0 bases and J by 0 bases, and 14 bases separated the two germline ends. CDR3 length: 16 amino acids. In DNA, the CDR3 is TGCAGCGTTGAAGATCTTGCCAGAATAACTAACTATGGCTACACCTTC. Protein: CSVEDLARITNYGYTF.

This clonotype was seen only a few times. A read error may explain this, as a much larger clone is one base away. V and J are TRBV6-1 and TRBJ1-6, with D possibly TRBD1 on 5 matching bases. Germline V CDR1 and CDR2: MNHNS, SASEGT. The CDR3 has 12 amino acids. The V end lost 6 bases, the J end lost 8 bases, and 8 bases lay between the germline ends. CDR3 DNA: TGTGCCAGCAGACCGGGGGATTCACCCCTCCACTTT. Translating gives CASRPGDSPLHF.

This clonotype was seen many times. The chain employs TRBV9 and TRBJ2-5; D is unclear. Germline-derived CDR1 and CDR2 are SGDLS and YYNGEE. The CDR3 runs 12 residues. Trimming left V 4 bases short and J 0 bases short, with 4 bases between. The CDR3 spells CASSQDQETQYF. CDR3 bases: TGTGCCAGCAGCCAAGACCAAGAGACCCAGTACTTC.

A word on this clonotype: No conserved phenylalanine or tryptophan ends this CDR3, so it is likely a read error. The chain has TRBV28 and TRBJ1-4; D might be TRBD1 (6 bases). V lost 8 bases and J 2 bases, leaving 15 bases between the germline ends. Germline values: CDR1 MDHEN, CDR2 SYDVKM. The CDR3 covers 15 residues. CDR3 region: CASLSGGATNEKLFL. DNA of the CDR3: TGTGCCAGCCTATCTGGGGGGGCGACTAATGAAAAACTGTTTCTT.

As concerns this clonotype: One end of the junction does not line up with germline, which may come from a read error. J is TRBJ1-2 and V is TRBV9, with D unclear. In germline, CDR1 is SGDLS, CDR2 YYNGEE. The CDR3 consists of 15 residues. CDR3 sequence: CASSVGPQSNYGYPF. DNA for the CDR3: TGTGCCAGCAGCGTAGGGCCTCAATCTAACTATGGCTACCCCTTC.

The rearrangement uses TRBV9 and TRBJ2-7; the match to TRBD2 covers 11 bases. Germline values: CDR1 SGDLS, CDR2 YYNGEE. V lost 3 bases and J lost 0; bases outside the gene matches: 2. The CDR3 is 15 residues long. CDR3 in DNA: TGTGCCAGCAGCGCTAGCGGGGGGCACTCCTACGAGCAGTACTTC. It encodes CASSASGGHSYEQYF.

The chain has TRBV28 and TRBJ2-7; a weak D match, TRBD2 (5 bases). CDR3 length: 16 amino acids. The germline V gene encodes CDR1 MDHEN and CDR2 SYDVKM. Trimming took off 1 base at V and 2 bases at J, with 15 bases between the two ends. The CDR3 DNA reads TGTGCCAGCAGTTTATTCGGGGAATTCGAAGCCTACGAGCAGTACTTC. Its translation: CASSLFGEFEAYEQYF.

Turning to this clonotype: Germline and junction disagree at one end, which may indicate a read error. The chain is built from TRBV6-5 and TRBJ2-7, with D perhaps being TRBD1 or TRBD2 (5 bases each). The last part of the DNA fits TRBJ2-5 better; the J call may be wrong. Germline CDR1 reads MNHEY; CDR2 reads SVGAGI. CDR3 length: 16 residues. CDR3 residues: CAISSGTTGTQETQYF. The CDR3 nucleotides read TGTGCCATCAGTTCCGGGACCACGGGCACACAAGAGACCCAGTACTTC.

The sample holds many counts of this clonotype. The chain is built from TRBV7-8 and TRBJ1-1; 7 nucleotides align to TRBD1. Germline loops: CDR1 SGHVS, CDR2 FQNEAQ. The CDR3 is 16 residues long. V gave up 2 bases and J gave up 1 base; unmatched junction bases: 7. The CDR3 sequence: CASSLYRGGENTEAFF. CDR3 bases: TGTGCCAGCAGCTTATACAGGGGAGGTGAGAACACTGAAGCTTTCTTT.

V is TRBV15 and J is TRBJ2-7, with D possibly being TRBD1 or TRBD2 (7 bases each). The germline gives CDR1 LNHNV, CDR2 YYDKDF (reference sequence). V lost 6 bases, J lost 0 bases, and 15 bases lay in between. The CDR3 consists of 15 residues. In DNA, the CDR3 is TGTGCCACCAGGGGAGGGACAGTGAGCTCCTACGAGCAGTACTTC. It codes for CATRGGTVSSYEQYF.

This chain uses TRBV10-3 with TRBJ1-5, with 10 bases lining up with TRBD1. Trimming took 6 bases from V and 3 from J; bases not matched to a gene: 5. The CDR3 contains 15 residues. Looked up from germline, CDR1 is ENHRY and CDR2 is SYGVKD. The CDR3 sequence: CAISGTGVSNQPQHF. The CDR3 region has the DNA TGTGCCATCAGCGGGACAGGGGTTTCCAATCAGCCCCAGCATTTT.

This chain connects TRBV5-1 to TRBJ1-2; 10 nucleotides agree with TRBD1. Germline-derived CDR1 and CDR2 are SGHRS and YFSETQ. Losses at the gene ends were 0 bases for V and 4 bases for J; bases not matched to a gene: 6. The CDR3 spans 16 residues. The CDR3 bases are TGCGCCAGCAGCTTGGACAGTGGACAGGGGGTCTATGGCTACACCTTC. Residues: CASSLDSGQGVYGYTF.

This clonotype was counted once. This chain joins TRBV7-6 and TRBJ2-2; D unclear. The germline V gene has CDR1 SGHVS and CDR2 FNYEAQ. Trimming removed 1 base from V and 6 bases from J, with 6 bases in between. This CDR3 has 13 residues. CDR3 sequence: CASSLDSAGELFF. DNA of the CDR3: TGTGCCAGCAGCTTAGATTCGGCCGGGGAGCTGTTTTTT.

This clonotype was recorded a few times. The chain has TRBV28 and TRBJ1-2; D is possibly TRBD1 (5 bases). V was pared by 5 bases and J by 4 bases, with 17 bases between. Germline CDR1 MDHEN, CDR2 SYDVKM. The CDR3 spans 15 residues. CDR3 sequence: CASSISGRVGYGYTF. CDR3 nucleotides: TGTGCCAGCAGTATATCGGGCAGGGTGGGCTATGGCTACACCTTC.

This clonotype showed up many times. The V call is TRBV7-3, the J call TRBJ1-6; D is perhaps TRBD1 (5 bases). V was cut by 1 base and J by 7 bases, with 11 bases left in between. The CDR3 consists of 15 residues. In germline, CDR1 is SGHTA, CDR2 FQGTGA. The CDR3 region is CASSLNRRDNSPLHF. DNA of the CDR3: TGTGCCAGCAGCTTAAATCGCAGGGACAATTCACCCCTCCACTTT.

This clonotype was detected ten times or more. The V and J genes are TRBV5-8 and TRBJ1-2, with D tentatively TRBD1 (5 bases). Trimming cost V 5 bases and J 8 bases, with 13 bases left between them. The V gene's germline CDR1 is SGHTS and CDR2 YDEGEE. CDR3 length equals 12 residues. The CDR3 region has the DNA TGTGCCAGCAGACGGGACCGCGGAGGCTACACCTTC. Translating it yields CASRRDRGGYTF.

This clonotype has just one count. The chain links TRBV10-3 to TRBJ1-1, with D possibly TRBD1 on 5 matching bases. The CDR3 consists of 15 residues. Germline assignment: CDR1 ENHRY and CDR2 SYGVKD. Trimming removed 10 bases at V and 4 bases at J, with 22 bases between. CDR3 protein: CATLRKGPGGTEAFF. The CDR3 DNA reads TGTGCCACTTTAAGAAAGGGGCCCGGTGGCACTGAAGCTTTCTTT.

This chain connects TRBV25-1 to TRBJ1-2; possible D gene TRBD1, 6 bases. CDR1 and CDR2 (germline): MGHDK, SYGVNS. CDR3 size: 13 residues. Trimming removed 6 bases at V and 4 bases at J, with 12 bases between. The CDR3 loop is CASSQTGSYGYTF. CDR3 bases: TGTGCCAGCAGCCAAACAGGGTCCTATGGCTACACCTTC.

Ten or more counts support this clonotype. The gene calls are TRBV5-8 and TRBJ2-3, with 7 bases aligning to TRBD2. V lost 4 bases and J lost 8; bases outside the gene matches: 10. Germline-derived CDR1 and CDR2 are SGHTS and YDEGEE. The CDR3 is made up of 14 amino acids. The CDR3 reads CASSITGTTGTQYF. CDR3 sequence (DNA): TGTGCCAGCAGCATAACGGGGACTACCGGTACGCAGTATTTT.

This sequence joins TRBV14 and TRBJ2-1, with 11 bases aligning to TRBD2. CDR3 size: 14 residues. Germline V gene sequence: CDR1 SGHDN, CDR2 FVKESK. Germline trimming cut 4 bases from V and 8 bases from J; bases unmatched to any gene: 4. CDR3 nucleotides: TGTGCCAGCAGCCTAGCGGGGGGGATCTATGAGCAGTTCTTC. Protein product: CASSLAGGIYEQFF.

V is TRBV7-2 and J is TRBJ2-1, with D uncertain. The CDR3 extends over 13 amino acids. Germline V gene sequence: CDR1 SGHTA, CDR2 FQGNSA. Trimming removed 6 bases at V and 8 bases at J, with 14 bases between. CDR3 residues: CASSSPSGHEQFF. DNA for the CDR3: TGTGCCAGCAGTTCCCCATCGGGTCATGAGCAGTTCTTC.

A word on this clonotype: This may stem from a read error, because a much larger clone lies one nucleotide away. The chain uses TRBV6-1 and TRBJ1-5; tentative D call: TRBD1 (6 bases). The CDR3 extends over 15 amino acids. V was shortened by 7 bases and J by 3 bases, with 16 bases between the two germline ends. CDR1 is MNHNS and CDR2 is SASEGT in the germline V gene. As DNA, the CDR3 is TGTGCCAGCAACGAACCAGGGGTTTCCAATCAGCCCCAGCATTTT. Encoded protein: CASNEPGVSNQPQHF.

Many counts were recorded for this clonotype. The CDR3 sequence is CASSLRISGSGELFF. CDR3 nucleotides: TGTGCCAGCAGCTTACGTATTAGCGGATCAGGGGAGCTGTTTTTT. The chain is built from TRBV7-2 and TRBJ2-2, with D maybe TRBD2 (6 bases). Germline assignment: CDR1 SGHTA and CDR2 FQGNSA. The CDR3 is made up of 15 amino acids. V lost 2 bases and J lost 8, with 15 bases in between.

This clonotype has at least ten counts. The rearrangement links TRBV10-2 to TRBJ2-3, with TRBD2 matching over 12 bases. Per the germline V gene, CDR1 is WSHSY and CDR2 is SAAADI. V was clipped by 8 bases and J by 4 bases; unmatched bases: 7. This CDR3 comprises 15 residues. CDR3 nucleotides: TGCGCCAGCGCAAGACTAGCGGGGGAGGCAGATACGCAGTATTTT. It yields the protein CASARLAGEADTQYF.

This clonotype was detected a few times. CDR3 amino acids: CASSLAGSGYNEQFF. The DNA of the CDR3 is TGTGCCAGCAGCTTGGCCGGGTCCGGCTACAATGAGCAGTTCTTC. The V call is TRBV5-4, the J call TRBJ2-1; no firm D call. CDR1 and CDR2 from the germline V gene are SGHNT and YYREEE (reference sequence). The CDR3 loop spans 15 amino acids. Trimming removed 0 bases at V and 3 bases at J, with 10 bases between.

This clonotype was picked up one time. A junction end diverges from the germline sequence, so it may reflect a read error. V gene TRBV6-1 combines with J gene TRBJ2-7; the D gene could be TRBD1 or TRBD2 (6 bases each). CDR3 length: 13 residues. Looked up from germline, CDR1 is MNHNS and CDR2 is SASEGT. The CDR3 region has the DNA TGTGCCTCCGTCGGGGGCCCCTCCTACGGGCAGTACTTC. Its protein product is CASVGGPSYGQYF.